The rows below give T cell receptor beta chains drawn from one sample of a study of tumor-infiltrating lymphocytes in primary liver carcinoma. One entry per CDR3 protein results from TCRdb running MiXCR on the multiplex PCR reads. The data show about 120,000 distinct CDR3 sequences, about two thirds seen once. Sequences were obtained from tumor-adjacent normal liver tissue. The receptors were gathered from a woman in her sixties or seventies with primary liver carcinoma and hepatitis B virus infection. Each CDR3 is given with its conserved first and last residue. A D gene is named only where the DNA matches it firmly. Not every row has a clone size; where given, it reads once, few, many or a size class.

clone_size	j_call	d_call	v_call	cdr3_nt	cdr3_aa
.	TRBJ2-2	TRBD2	TRBV6-5	TGTGCTAGCAGTTACTCTCCGACTAGCCTAAGCACCGGGGAGCTGTTTTTT	CASSYSPTSLSTGELFF
.	TRBJ2-7	.	TRBV6-1	TGTGCCAGCAGTGAATTTAACAGCGTGGCATACGGGCAGTACTTC	CASSEFNSVAYGQYF
few	TRBJ1-1	TRBD1	TRBV6-1	TGTGCCACTAGTTTTTTAGGACAGGGGGCTGCCGAAGCTTTCTTT	CATSFLGQGAAEAFF
.	TRBJ2-3	.	TRBV6-4	.	CVSSDVAGGSTDTQYF
few	TRBJ2-1	TRBD2	TRBV11-2	TGTGCCGGCAGCCCCGTCCCGCTAGCGGGAGTCGGCGAGCAGTTCTTC	CAGSPVPLAGVGEQFF
.	TRBJ2-5	TRBD2	TRBV29-1	TGCAGCCTTGAAGGTCCGGGACTAGCGAGCGTGAACCAAGAGACCCAATACTTC	CSLEGPGLASVNQETQYF
.	TRBJ2-1	.	TRBV4-1	TGCGCCAGCAGCTTCACACAGGTGGCTGGGGTATACAATGAACAGTTCTTC	CASSFTQVAGVYNEQFF
.	TRBJ2-1	TRBD2	TRBV11-2	TGTGCCAACAGCTTAAACCTAGCCGGACTAGCGGGGAACAATGAACAGTTCTTC	CANSLNLAGLAGNNEQFF
once	TRBJ2-2	.	TRBV28	TGTGCCATCAGTTCCCCCCCAGGGGCGAACACCGGGGAGCTGTTTTTT	CAISSPPGANTGELFF
.	TRBJ2-5	.	TRBV29-1	TGCAGCGTTAAACAGAACGCCAAAGAGACCCAGTACTTC	CSVKQNAKETQYF
once	TRBJ2-1	.	TRBV11-2	TGTGCCAGCAGTCTGGACTCGATGTATAGAGAGCAGTTCTTC	CASSLDSMYREQFF
.	TRBJ2-7	.	TRBV28	TGTGCCAGCAGTTTATTGGCCAAAACCTACGAGCAGTACTTC	CASSLLAKTYEQYF
many	TRBJ1-4	.	TRBV29-1	TGCAGCGTTCGCAAGGGCGGACCAACTAATGAAAAACTGTTTTTT	CSVRKGGPTNEKLFF
.	TRBJ2-2	.	TRBV4-1	TGCGCCAGCAGCCAAGATCGGGGCAGGGGAGCAGGGGAGCTGTTTTTT	CASSQDRGRGAGELFF
.	TRBJ2-1	TRBD2	TRBV11-1	TGTGCCAGCAGCTTAGAAATAGCGGGCAGTTTCAATGAGCTGTTCTTC	CASSLEIAGSFNELFF
many	TRBJ2-7	TRBD1	TRBV7-9	TGTGCCAGCAGCCTTGATGAAAGGGGGCGGCAGTACTTC	CASSLDERGRQYF
.	TRBJ2-7	.	TRBV20-1	TGCAGTGCTAGAGAAATGGGGTGGGAGCAGTACTTC	CSAREMGWEQYF
.	TRBJ2-7	TRBD2	TRBV11-2	TGTACCAGCAGGAAATCGGGGCTAGCGGAGCTCTACGAGCAGTATTTC	CTSRKSGLAELYEQYF
once	TRBJ1-2	.	TRBV6-5	TGTGCCAGCAGTTGCGGGGGATCCTATGACTACACCTTC	CASSCGGSYDYTF
.	TRBJ2-3	TRBD2	TRBV29-1	TGCAACGTCGCTAGCGGTAGCACAGATACGCAGTATTTT	CNVASGSTDTQYF
.	TRBJ2-7	.	TRBV11-2	TGTGCCAGCAGCTTTGATACAGGTCCAGGGTACGTGCAGTACTTC	CASSFDTGPGYVQYF
.	TRBJ2-1	TRBD2	TRBV7-8	TGTGCCAGCAGATACGGGACTAGCGGGACCCATAAGCAGTTCTTC	CASRYGTSGTHKQFF
many	TRBJ1-6	.	TRBV6-1	TGTGCCAGCAGTGAAAGGGGACGGCAGGGAAATTCACCCCTCCACTTT	CASSERGRQGNSPLHF
.	TRBJ2-7	.	TRBV7-9	TGTGACAGCAGCTTAGCAGGGTTGAGGAACGAGCAGTACTTC	CDSSLAGLRNEQYF
few	TRBJ1-5	.	TRBV11-3	TGTGTTAACAGCCCCCAGCATTTT	CVNSPQHF
many	TRBJ2-3	.	TRBV13	TGTGCCAGCAGCTTAGTAGGGTCGGGACGACCCACAGATACGCAGTATTTT	CASSLVGSGRPTDTQYF
.	TRBJ1-1	.	TRBV11-2	TGTGCCAGCAGCGTCACGACAGTGTACATTCGCATTGAAGCTTTCTTT	CASSVTTVYIRIEAFF
.	TRBJ2-6	.	TRBV13	TGTGCCAGTAGCTTAGTGGAGAGACTAAGTGGGGCCAACGTCCTGACTTTC	CASSLVERLSGANVLTF
many	TRBJ2-6	TRBD1	TRBV5-1	TGCGCCAGCAGCTCTGACAGGGCTGGGGCCAACGTCCTGACTTTC	CASSSDRAGANVLTF
few	TRBJ1-3	TRBD1	TRBV12-3/TRBV12-4	TGTGCCAGCATGCCGAGACAGGGAGCGCATGGAAACACCATATATTTT	CASMPRQGAHGNTIYF
.	TRBJ2-7	.	TRBV11-2	TGTACCAGCAGCTTATTGAGGGGGGTGATCTACGAGCAGTACTTC	CTSSLLRGVIYEQYF
many	TRBJ2-3	TRBD1	TRBV4-2	TGTGCCAGCAGCCAAGGACCGGGACAGATCACAGATACGCAGTATTTT	CASSQGPGQITDTQYF
.	TRBJ2-7	.	TRBV19	TGTGCCAGTAGTATAAGGCGGGATGGCCGTAACGAGCAGTACTTC	CASSIRRDGRNEQYF
few	TRBJ2-5	TRBD2	TRBV19	TGTGCCAGTAGTCCCGGGGGGAGCCAAGAGACCCAGTACTTC	CASSPGGSQETQYF
many	TRBJ2-7	TRBD2	TRBV29-1	TGCAGCGCCAGACCGAGTGGGACTAGCGGGATTTACGAGCAGTACTTC	CSARPSGTSGIYEQYF
many	TRBJ2-1	TRBD2	TRBV14	TGTGCCAGCAGCGAGGGACTAGTACAGTTCTTC	CASSEGLVQFF
many	TRBJ2-3	.	TRBV29-1	TGCAGCGTTGAGGCTAGCACAGATACGCAGTATTTT	CSVEASTDTQYF
.	TRBJ1-1	TRBD1	TRBV29-1	TGCAGCACTCTAGGGGGCTCTAACACTGAAGCTTTCTTT	CSTLGGSNTEAFF
many	TRBJ2-3	.	TRBV29-1	TGCAGCGTTGAAATTCCCGATGGGGTCAGCACAGATACGCAGTATTTT	CSVEIPDGVSTDTQYF
.	TRBJ1-1	.	TRBV11-2	TGTGCCAGCAGCATAGCCTCGGGGTGGCAAGCTTTCTTC	CASSIASGWQAFF
.	TRBJ2-2	TRBD2	TRBV29-1	TGCATCGTTGAGGCTGGCGGGAGGCCCGGAGGGGAGCTGTTTTTT	CIVEAGGRPGGELFF
.	TRBJ2-1	.	TRBV5-1	TGCGCCAGCAGCTCCGGGACCGCAAATGAGCAGTTCTTC	CASSSGTANEQFF
.	TRBJ2-7	.	TRBV11-3	TGTGCCAGCAGCCTCCAGGACCGGGAATCCCAGCAGTACTTC	CASSLQDRESQQYF
once	TRBJ2-7	TRBD2	TRBV29-1	TGCATCGTTGTTCGGACTAGGGGTAGACCTTACTACGAGCAGTACTTC	CIVVRTRGRPYYEQYF